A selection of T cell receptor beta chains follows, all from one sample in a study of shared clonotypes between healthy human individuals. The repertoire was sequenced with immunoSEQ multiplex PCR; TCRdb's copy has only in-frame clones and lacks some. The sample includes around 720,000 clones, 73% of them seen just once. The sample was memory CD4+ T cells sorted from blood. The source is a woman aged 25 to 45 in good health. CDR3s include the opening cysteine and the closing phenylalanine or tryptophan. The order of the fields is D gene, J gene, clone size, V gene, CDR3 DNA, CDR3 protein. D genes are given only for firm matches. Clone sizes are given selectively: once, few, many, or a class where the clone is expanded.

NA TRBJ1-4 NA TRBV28 TGTGCCAGCAGGCCCCCCACAGGGTGGGAGGAAAAACTGTTTTTT CASRPPTGWEEKLFF
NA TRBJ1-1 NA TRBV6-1 TGTGCCAGCAGAAAGGAGAGGGAGTACACTGAAGCTTTCTTT CASRKEREYTEAFF
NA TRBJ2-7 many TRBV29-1 TGCAGCGCAGTGGATACAGGGAGAAACTACGAGCAGTACTTC CSAVDTGRNYEQYF
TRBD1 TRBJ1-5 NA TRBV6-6 TGTGCCAGCAGCAACAGGGGGCGAGAGAATTCTCAGCCCCAGCATTTT CASSNRGRENSQPQHF
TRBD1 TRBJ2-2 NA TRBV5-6 TGTGCCAGCAGCCAATACAGGGGCGCCCCTTTCGCGAACACCGGGGAGCTGTTTTTT CASSQYRGAPFANTGELFF
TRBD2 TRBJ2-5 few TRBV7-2 TGTGCCAGCAGCGAGCGACTAGCGACGGAGACCCAGTACTTC CASSERLATETQYF
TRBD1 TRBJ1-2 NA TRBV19 TGTGCCAGTAGCCCGGGACAGCCAAACTATGGCTACACCTTC CASSPGQPNYGYTF
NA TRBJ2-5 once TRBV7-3 TGTGCCAGCAGCTTAGGGGCAGAAGAGACCCAGTACTTC CASSLGAEETQYF
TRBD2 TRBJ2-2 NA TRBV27 TGTGCCAGCAGTTTAAGAGCGGGAGCATCCGGGGAGCTGTTTTTT CASSLRAGASGELFF
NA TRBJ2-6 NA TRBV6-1 TGTGCCAGCAGTGAAGGGGGAACCGGGGCCAACGTCCTGACTTTC CASSEGGTGANVLTF
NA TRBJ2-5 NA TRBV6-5 TGTGCCAGCAGGCAAAATAGCGGAGGGGGGGAGACCCAGTACTTC CASRQNSGGGETQYF
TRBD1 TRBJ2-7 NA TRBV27 TGTGCCAGCAGTACAGGGGGATCGGTCTACGAGCAGTACTTC CASSTGGSVYEQYF
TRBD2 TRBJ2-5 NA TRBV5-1 TGCGCCAGCAGCCCTACAGGGCGGGAGGAAGAGACCCAGTACTTC CASSPTGREEETQYF
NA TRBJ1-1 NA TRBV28 TGTGCCAGCAGTATCAGGGCCACTGAAGCTTTCTTT CASSIRATEAFF
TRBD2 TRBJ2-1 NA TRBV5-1 TGCGCCAGCAGCTTGGAGGCTAGCGGGAGGGCCTCCTACAATGAGCAGTTCTTC CASSLEASGRASYNEQFF
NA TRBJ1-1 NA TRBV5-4 TGTGCCAGCAGCCGGAAGGGGCTGAACACTGAAGCTTTCTTT CASSRKGLNTEAFF
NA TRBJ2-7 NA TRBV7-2 TGTGCCAGCAGCTTACGCGCCGTCTCCTCCTACGAGCAGTACTTC CASSLRAVSSYEQYF
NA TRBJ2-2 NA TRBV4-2 TGTGCCAGCAGTCAAGGGGGAGGCAACACCGGGGAGCTGTTTTTT CASSQGGGNTGELFF
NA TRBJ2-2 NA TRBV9 TGTGCCAGCAGCGTAGGTCCGGAAACGAACACCGGGGAGCTGTTTTTT CASSVGPETNTGELFF
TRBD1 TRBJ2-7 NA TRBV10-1 TGCGCCAGCAGTGAGTCGAGTGGACAGGGGAGCTCCTACGAGCAGTACTTC CASSESSGQGSSYEQYF
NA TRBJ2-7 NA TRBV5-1 TGCGCCAGCAGACCCGGGACTGACTCCTACGAGCAGTACTTC CASRPGTDSYEQYF
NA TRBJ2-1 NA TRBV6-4 TGTGCCAGCAGTGCCTCCAGGAGGGCCACCGATGAACAGTTCTTC CASSASRRATDEQFF
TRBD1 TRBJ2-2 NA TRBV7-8 TGTGCCAGCAGCCCCCGGACAGGGATCGACGCCGGGGAGCTGTTTTTT CASSPRTGIDAGELFF
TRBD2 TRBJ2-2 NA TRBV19 TGTGCCAGTAGTTTCTCCTTACTAGCGGGAGCGAACACCGGGGAGCTGTTTTTT CASSFSLLAGANTGELFF
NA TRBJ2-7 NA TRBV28 TGTGCCAGCAGCTCCTTTGGACGGCACCACGAGCAGTACTTC CASSSFGRHHEQYF
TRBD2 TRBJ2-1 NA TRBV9 TGTGCCAGCAGCGTAGACAGCGGGGCCTACAATGAGCAGTTCTTC CASSVDSGAYNEQFF
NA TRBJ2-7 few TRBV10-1 TGCGCCAGCAGTGACAGGACTCCCGCATGCCTTTGGTCCGAGCAGTACTTC CASSDRTPACLWSEQYF
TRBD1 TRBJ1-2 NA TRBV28 TGTGCCAGCAGTACCCGACAGGGGGGCTATGGCTACACCTTC CASSTRQGGYGYTF